This TCR beta chain was retrieved from a study of identifying expanded T cells in peripheral blood. Only in-frame clones appear in the TCRdb table, and some are missing; sequencing was by immunoSEQ multiplex PCR. The profile shows some 95,000 clones, about 86% of them singletons. Of note for this clone: Its specificity is not known.

Study findings and constraints: Variance in clone template counts between roughly two-week samples significantly increased with total template count across all healthy donors. About 1.2 clones differed between technical replicates, versus approximately 16 and 19 over time.

Germline assignment: CDR1 SGHDT and CDR2 YYEEEE. V was trimmed by 6 bases and J by 4 bases, leaving 19 bases between them. CDR3 length equals 16 residues. V usage is TRBV5-6 and J usage is TRBJ1-4; D may be TRBD1 (5 bases). What was sequenced was blood. This clonotype was sampled from a person aged 18-70 years in good health. The CDR3 DNA follows: TGTGCCAGCAACCAGGGTTTGAGGGAGCTTAATGAAAAACTGTTTTTT. Its translation is CASNQGLRELNEKLFF.